What follows describes a single T cell receptor beta chain. In the original processing: Reference gene primer amplification yielded estimated nucleated cell counts. TCRdb's table, derived via immunoSEQ multiplex PCR, lists solely in-frame clones and lacks some. The DNA was the basis for D and trimming; V, J and clone size are from that table. The sample yields roughly 220,000 clones, 84% seen once. V gave up 5 bases and J gave up 4 bases; unmatched junction bases: 3. The CDR3 is made up of 13 amino acids. Germline CDR1 and CDR2: MDHEN and SYDVKM. The entry originates in a study of blood T cell repertoires in COVID-19. At the level of the study: In each case, the material was cDNA or gDNA derived from T cells, B-cell-depleted T cells, or PBMCs.

This rearrangement joins TRBV28 to TRBJ1-1; 8 bases are a match to TRBD1. This TCR derives from a man aged 25-40 years with active or convalescent COVID-19. The source material was peripheral blood. The CDR3 bases are TGTGCCAGCAGTCTAGACAGGGGCACTGAAGCTTTCTTT. The encoded protein is CASSLDRGTEAFF. The full variable domain, in which reference TRBV28 and TRBJ1-1 provide the parts outside the CDR3, is DVKVTQSSRYLVKRTGEKVFLECVQDMDHENMFWYRQDPGLGLRLIYFSYDVKMKEKGDIPEGYSVSREKKERFSLILESASTNQTSMYLCASSLDRGTEAFFGQGTRLTVV.